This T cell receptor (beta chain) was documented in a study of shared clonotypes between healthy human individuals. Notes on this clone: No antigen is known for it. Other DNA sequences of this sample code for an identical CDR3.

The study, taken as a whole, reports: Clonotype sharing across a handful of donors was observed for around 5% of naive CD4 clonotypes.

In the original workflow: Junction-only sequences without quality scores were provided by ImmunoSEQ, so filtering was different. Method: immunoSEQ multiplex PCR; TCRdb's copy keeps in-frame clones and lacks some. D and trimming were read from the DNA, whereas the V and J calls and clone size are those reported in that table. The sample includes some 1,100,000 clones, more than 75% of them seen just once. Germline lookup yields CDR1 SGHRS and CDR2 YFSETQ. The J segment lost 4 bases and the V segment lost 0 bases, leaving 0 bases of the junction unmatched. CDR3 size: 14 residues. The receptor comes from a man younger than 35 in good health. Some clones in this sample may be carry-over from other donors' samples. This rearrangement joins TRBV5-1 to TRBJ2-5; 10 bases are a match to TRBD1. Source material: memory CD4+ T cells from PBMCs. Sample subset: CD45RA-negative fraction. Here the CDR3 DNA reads TGCGCCAGCAGCTTGGGACAGGGGGCAGAGACCCAGTACTTC. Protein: CASSLGQGAETQYF.